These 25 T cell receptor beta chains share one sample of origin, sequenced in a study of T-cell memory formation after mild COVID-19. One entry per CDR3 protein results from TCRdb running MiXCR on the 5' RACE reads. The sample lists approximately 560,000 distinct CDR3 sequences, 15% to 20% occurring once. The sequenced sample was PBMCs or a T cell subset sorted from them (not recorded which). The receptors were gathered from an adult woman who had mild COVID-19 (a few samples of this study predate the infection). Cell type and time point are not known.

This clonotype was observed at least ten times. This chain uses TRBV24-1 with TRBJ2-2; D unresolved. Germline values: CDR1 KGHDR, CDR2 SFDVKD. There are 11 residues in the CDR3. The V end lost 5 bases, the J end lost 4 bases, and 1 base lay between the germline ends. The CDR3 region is CATSVTGELFF. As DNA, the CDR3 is TGTGCCACCAGTGTCACCGGGGAGCTGTTTTTT.

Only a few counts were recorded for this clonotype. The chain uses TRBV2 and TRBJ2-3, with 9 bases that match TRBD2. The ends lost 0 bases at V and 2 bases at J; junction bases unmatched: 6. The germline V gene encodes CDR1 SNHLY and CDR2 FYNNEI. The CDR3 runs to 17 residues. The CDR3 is CASSEARLAGTTDTQYF. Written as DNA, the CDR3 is TGTGCCAGCAGTGAAGCGCGGCTAGCGGGGACCACAGATACGCAGTATTTT. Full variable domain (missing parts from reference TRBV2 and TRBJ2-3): EPEVTQTPSHQVTQMGQEVILRCVPISNHLYFYWYRQILGQKVEFLVSFYNNEISEKSEIFDDQFSVERPDGSNFTLKIRSTKLEDSAMYFCASSEARLAGTTDTQYFGPGTRLTVL.

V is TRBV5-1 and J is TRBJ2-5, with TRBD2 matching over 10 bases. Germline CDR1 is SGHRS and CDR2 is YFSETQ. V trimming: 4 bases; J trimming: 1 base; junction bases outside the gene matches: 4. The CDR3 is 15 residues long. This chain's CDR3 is CASSAAGGGQETQYF. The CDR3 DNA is TGCGCCAGCAGCGCAGCGGGAGGGGGCCAAGAGACCCAGTACTTC.

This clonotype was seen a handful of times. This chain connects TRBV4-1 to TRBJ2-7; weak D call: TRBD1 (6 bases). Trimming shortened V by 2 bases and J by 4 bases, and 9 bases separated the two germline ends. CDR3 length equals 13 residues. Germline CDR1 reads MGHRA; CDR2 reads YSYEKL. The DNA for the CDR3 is TGCGCCAGCAGCCAACAGGACAGTTACGAGCAGTACTTC. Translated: CASSQQDSYEQYF.

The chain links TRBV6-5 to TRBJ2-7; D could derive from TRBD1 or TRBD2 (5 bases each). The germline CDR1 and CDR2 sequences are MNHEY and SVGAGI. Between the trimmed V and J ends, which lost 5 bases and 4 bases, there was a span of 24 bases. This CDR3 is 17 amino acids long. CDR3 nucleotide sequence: TGTGCCAGCAGTCAACGGATGAGGGAGACCTGGGGGTACGAGCAGTACTTC. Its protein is CASSQRMRETWGYEQYF.

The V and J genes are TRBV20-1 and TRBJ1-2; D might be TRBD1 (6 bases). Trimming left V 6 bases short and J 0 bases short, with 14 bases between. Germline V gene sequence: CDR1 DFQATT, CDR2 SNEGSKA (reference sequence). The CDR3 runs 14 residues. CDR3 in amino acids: CSASPGEANYGYTF. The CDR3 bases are TGCAGTGCGTCCCCAGGGGAAGCTAACTATGGCTACACCTTC.

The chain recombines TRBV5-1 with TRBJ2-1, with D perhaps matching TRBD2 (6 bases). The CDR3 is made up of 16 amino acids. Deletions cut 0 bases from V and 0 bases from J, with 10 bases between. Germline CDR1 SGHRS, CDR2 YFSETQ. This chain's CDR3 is CASSLEWGDSYNEQFF. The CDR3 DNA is TGCGCCAGCAGCTTGGAGTGGGGGGACTCCTACAATGAGCAGTTCTTC.

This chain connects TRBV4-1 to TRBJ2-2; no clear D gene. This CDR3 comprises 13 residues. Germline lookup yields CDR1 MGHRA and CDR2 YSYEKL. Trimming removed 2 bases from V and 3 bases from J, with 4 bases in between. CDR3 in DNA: TGCGCCAGCAGCCAAAGTTACACCGGGGAGCTGTTTTTT. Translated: CASSQSYTGELFF.

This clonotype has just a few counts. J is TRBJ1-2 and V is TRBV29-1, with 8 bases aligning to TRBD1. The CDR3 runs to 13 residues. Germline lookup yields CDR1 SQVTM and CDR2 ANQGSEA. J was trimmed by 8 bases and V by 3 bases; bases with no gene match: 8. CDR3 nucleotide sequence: TGCAGCGTTGACGACATCACAGGGGGAGGCTACACCTTC. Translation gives CSVDDITGGGYTF.

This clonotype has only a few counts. CDR3 residues: CASSLRTVEETQYF. In DNA, the CDR3 is TGTGCCAGCAGCCTCAGGACAGTTGAGGAGACCCAGTACTTC. J is TRBJ2-5 and V is TRBV7-2; a weak D match, TRBD1 (6 bases). This CDR3 comprises 14 residues. V was pared by 5 bases and J by 5 bases, with 15 bases between. Germline CDR1 reads SGHTA; CDR2 reads FQGNSA.

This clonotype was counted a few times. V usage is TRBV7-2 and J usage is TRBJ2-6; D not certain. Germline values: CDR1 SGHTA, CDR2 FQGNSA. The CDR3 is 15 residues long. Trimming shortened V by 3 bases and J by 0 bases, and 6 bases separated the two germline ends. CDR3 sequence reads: CASSFSHSGANVLTF. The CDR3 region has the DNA TGTGCCAGCAGCTTTTCCCACTCTGGGGCCAACGTCCTGACTTTC.

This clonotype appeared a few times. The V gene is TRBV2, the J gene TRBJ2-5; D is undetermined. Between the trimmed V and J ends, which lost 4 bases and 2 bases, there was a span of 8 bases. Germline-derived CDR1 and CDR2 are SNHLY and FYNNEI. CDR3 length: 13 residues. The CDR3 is CASSGGLQETQYF. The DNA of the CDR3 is TGTGCCAGCAGTGGGGGTCTTCAAGAGACCCAGTACTTC. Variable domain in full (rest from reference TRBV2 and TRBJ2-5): EPEVTQTPSHQVTQMGQEVILRCVPISNHLYFYWYRQILGQKVEFLVSFYNNEISEKSEIFDDQFSVERPDGSNFTLKIRSTKLEDSAMYFCASSGGLQETQYFGPGTRLLVL.

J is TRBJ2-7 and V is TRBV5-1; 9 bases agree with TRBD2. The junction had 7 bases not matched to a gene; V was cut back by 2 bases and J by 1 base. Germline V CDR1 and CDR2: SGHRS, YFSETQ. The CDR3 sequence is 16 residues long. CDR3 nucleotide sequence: TGCGCCAGCAGCTTTAGACTAGCGGAAAGATCCTACGAGCAGTACTTC. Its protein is CASSFRLAERSYEQYF.

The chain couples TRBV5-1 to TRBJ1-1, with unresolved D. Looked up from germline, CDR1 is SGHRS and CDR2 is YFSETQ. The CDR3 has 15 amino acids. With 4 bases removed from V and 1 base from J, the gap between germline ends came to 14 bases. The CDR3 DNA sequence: TGCGCCAGCAGCAGGGAGTGGCATACGAACACTGAAGCTTTCTTT. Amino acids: CASSREWHTNTEAFF. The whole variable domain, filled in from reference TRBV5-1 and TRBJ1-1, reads KAGVTQTPRYLIKTRGQQVTLSCSPISGHRSVSWYQQTPGQGLQFLFEYFSETQRNKGNFPGRFSGRQFSNSRSEMNVSTLELGDSALYLCASSREWHTNTEAFFGQGTRLTVV.

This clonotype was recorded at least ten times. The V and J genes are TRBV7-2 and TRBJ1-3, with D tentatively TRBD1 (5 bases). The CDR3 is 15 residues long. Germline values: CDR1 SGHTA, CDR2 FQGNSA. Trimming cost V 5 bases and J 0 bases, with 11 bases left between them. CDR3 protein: CASSRDGTSGNTIYF. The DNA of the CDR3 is TGTGCCAGCAGCAGGGACGGAACCTCTGGAAACACCATATATTTT. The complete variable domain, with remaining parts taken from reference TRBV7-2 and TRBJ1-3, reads GAGVSQSPSNKVTEKGKDVELRCDPISGHTALYWYRQSLGQGLEFLIYFQGNSAPDKSGLPSDRFSAERTGGSVSTLTIQRTQQEDSAVYLCASSRDGTSGNTIYFGEGSWLTVV.

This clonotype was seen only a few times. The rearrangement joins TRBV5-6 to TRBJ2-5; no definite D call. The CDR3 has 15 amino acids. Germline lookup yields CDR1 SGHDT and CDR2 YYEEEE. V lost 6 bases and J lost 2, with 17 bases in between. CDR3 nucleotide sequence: TGTGCCAGCACCTTTAGCACCAGCGCACAAGAGACCCAGTACTTC. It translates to CASTFSTSAQETQYF.

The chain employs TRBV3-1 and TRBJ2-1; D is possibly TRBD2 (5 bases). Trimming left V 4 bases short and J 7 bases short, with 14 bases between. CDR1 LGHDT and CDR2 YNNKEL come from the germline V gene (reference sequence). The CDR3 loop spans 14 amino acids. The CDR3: CASSLTRFKNEQFF. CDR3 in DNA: TGTGCCAGCAGCCTCACTAGATTTAAGAATGAGCAGTTCTTC.

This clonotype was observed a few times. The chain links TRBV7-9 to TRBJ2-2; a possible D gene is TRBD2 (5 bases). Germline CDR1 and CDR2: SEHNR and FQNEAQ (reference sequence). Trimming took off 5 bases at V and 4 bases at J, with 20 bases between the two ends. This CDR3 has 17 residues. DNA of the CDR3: TGTGCCAGCAGCCCCTCCAGAGGGTCCGGTAGCACCGGGGAGCTGTTTTTT. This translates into CASSPSRGSGSTGELFF.

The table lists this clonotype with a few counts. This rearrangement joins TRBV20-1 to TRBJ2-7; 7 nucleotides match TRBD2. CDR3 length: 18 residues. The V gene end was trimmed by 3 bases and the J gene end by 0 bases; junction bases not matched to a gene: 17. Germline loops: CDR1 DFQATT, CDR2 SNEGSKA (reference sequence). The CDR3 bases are TGCAGTGCTAGGCGGGCATCGGGAGGAATCAAGGGCTCCTACGAGCAGTACTTC. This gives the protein CSARRASGGIKGSYEQYF.

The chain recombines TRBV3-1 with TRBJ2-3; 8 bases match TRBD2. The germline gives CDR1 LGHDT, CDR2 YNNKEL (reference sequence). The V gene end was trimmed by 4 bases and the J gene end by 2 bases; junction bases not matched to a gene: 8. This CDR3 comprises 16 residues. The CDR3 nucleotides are TGTGCCAGCAGCCCGCGAGGGACTAGTGTCACAGATACGCAGTATTTT. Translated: CASSPRGTSVTDTQYF.

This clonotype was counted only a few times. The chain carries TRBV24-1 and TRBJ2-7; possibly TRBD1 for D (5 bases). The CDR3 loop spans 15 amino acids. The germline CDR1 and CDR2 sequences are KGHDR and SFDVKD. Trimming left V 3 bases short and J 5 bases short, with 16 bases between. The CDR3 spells CATSDTTGEWNEQYF. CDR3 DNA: TGTGCCACCAGTGATACCACAGGTGAGTGGAACGAGCAGTACTTC.

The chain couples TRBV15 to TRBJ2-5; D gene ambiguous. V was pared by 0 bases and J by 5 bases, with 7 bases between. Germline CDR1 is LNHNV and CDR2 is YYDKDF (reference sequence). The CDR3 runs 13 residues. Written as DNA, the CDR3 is TGTGCCACCAGCAGAGATGTCGCGGAGACCCAGTACTTC. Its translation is CATSRDVAETQYF.

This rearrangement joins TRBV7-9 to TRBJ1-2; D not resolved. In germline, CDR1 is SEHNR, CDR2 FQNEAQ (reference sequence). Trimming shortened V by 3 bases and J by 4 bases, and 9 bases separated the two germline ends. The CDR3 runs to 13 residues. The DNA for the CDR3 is TGTGCCAGCAGCTTGGCTGCCTTCTATGGCTACACCTTC. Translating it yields CASSLAAFYGYTF.

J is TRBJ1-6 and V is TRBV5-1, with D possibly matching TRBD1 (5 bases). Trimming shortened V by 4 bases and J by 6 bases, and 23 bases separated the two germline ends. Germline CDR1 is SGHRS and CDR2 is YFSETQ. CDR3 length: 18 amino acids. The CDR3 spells CASSPGVLAGTSNSPLHF. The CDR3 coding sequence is TGCGCCAGCAGCCCGGGAGTTTTGGCCGGGACTTCTAATTCACCCCTCCACTTT. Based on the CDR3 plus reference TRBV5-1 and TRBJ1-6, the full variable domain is KAGVTQTPRYLIKTRGQQVTLSCSPISGHRSVSWYQQTPGQGLQFLFEYFSETQRNKGNFPGRFSGRQFSNSRSEMNVSTLELGDSALYLCASSPGVLAGTSNSPLHFGNGTRLTVT.

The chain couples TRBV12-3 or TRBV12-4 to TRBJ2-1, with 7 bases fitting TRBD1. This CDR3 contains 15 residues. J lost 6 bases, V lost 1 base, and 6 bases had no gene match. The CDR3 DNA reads TGTGCCAGCAGTTTAGAGGGGGCGTTCCCCAATGAGCAGTTCTTC. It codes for CASSLEGAFPNEQFF.